These 2 T cell receptor beta chains came from one sample sequenced in a study of cytomegalovirus exposure and HLA in healthy donors. Use of 60 Vbeta and 13 Jbeta primers characterized the PCR. Clones were sequenced by immunoSEQ multiplex PCR, and TCRdb holds only the in-frame ones, with some missing. Counted here are under 150,000 clones, roughly four fifths occurring once; the ten biggest clones make up roughly 3.5%. Sequenced input: PBMCs. These receptors all come from a male donor in good health and CMV-seronegative.

V is TRBV7-9 and J is TRBJ2-3; D possibly corresponds to TRBD2 (6 bases). V dropped 0 bases and J dropped 4 bases, with 11 bases sitting between them. The germline V gene has CDR1 SEHNR and CDR2 FQNEAQ (reference sequence). This CDR3 is 15 amino acids long. CDR3 residues: CASSLATRSPDTQYF. The CDR3 bases are TGTGCCAGCAGCTTAGCGACTAGGAGTCCAGATACGCAGTATTTT.

The chain carries TRBV29-1 and TRBJ2-1, with D perhaps matching TRBD1 (8 bases). The CDR3 contains 15 residues. V dropped 5 bases and J dropped 2 bases, with 16 bases sitting between them. The germline CDR1 and CDR2 sequences are SQVTM and ANQGSEA. For the CDR3, the DNA is TGCAGCGTTCAAGCGGGACAGGTCGCCTACAATGAGCAGTTCTTC. Protein: CSVQAGQVAYNEQFF.